Each of the 19 T cell receptor beta chains below was sequenced from the same sample in a study of CD8 T cells in Susac syndrome. cDNA came from approximately 0.5 to 1 ug RNA primed by random hexamers. From the immunoSEQ multiplex PCR reads, TCRdb called clonotypes with MiXCR, one entry per CDR3 protein. The sample has 100,000 to 150,000 distinct CDR3 sequences, more than 85% seen once. Sequencing used CD8+ T cells from PBMCs. The receptor set was obtained from a human donor with multiple sclerosis.

The CDR3 spells CASSPGQVPYEQYF. Here the CDR3 DNA reads TGTGCCAGCAGCCCGGGACAGGTCCCCTACGAGCAGTACTTC. This chain joins TRBV3-1 and TRBJ2-7, with 8 bases identical to TRBD1. Germline V gene lookup returns CDR1 LGHDT and CDR2 YNNKEL (reference sequence). The junction had 4 bases not matched to a gene; V was cut back by 4 bases and J by 2 bases. The CDR3 has 14 residues.

The genes are TRBV4-1 and TRBJ1-1; D possibly corresponds to TRBD1 (6 bases). Trimming removed 1 base at V and 0 bases at J, with 12 bases between. The CDR3 consists of 16 residues. The germline V gene has CDR1 MGHRA and CDR2 YSYEKL. Written as DNA, the CDR3 is TGCGCCAGCAGCCAAGCAGGGGTCCCCTTGAACACTGAAGCTTTCTTT. Translation: CASSQAGVPLNTEAFF.

The chain combines TRBV11-2 with TRBJ2-2; the match to TRBD2 covers 12 bases. Trimming removed 4 bases from V and 4 bases from J; junction bases left unmatched: 7. CDR3 length equals 17 residues. Per germline, CDR1 SGHAT and CDR2 FQNNGV. CDR3 residues: CASSSRLAGDITGELFF. The CDR3 DNA follows: TGTGCCAGCAGCTCGAGACTAGCGGGGGACATCACCGGGGAGCTGTTTTTT.

The chain carries TRBV6-1 and TRBJ2-7; 9 bases align to TRBD1. The V and J ends lost 5 bases and 2 bases, in that order; junction bases with no gene match: 19. Germline V gene sequence: CDR1 MNHNS, CDR2 SASEGT. CDR3 length: 19 amino acids. The CDR3 loop reads CASSPSTGGWASGPYEQYV. The CDR3 coding sequence is TGTGCCAGCAGTCCTTCGACAGGGGGGTGGGCTAGCGGACCCTACGAGCAGTACGTC.

The V call is TRBV4-1, the J call TRBJ2-3, with 8 bases lining up with TRBD1. V lost 5 bases and J lost 7; bases outside the gene matches: 5. The length of the CDR3 is 13 residues. Germline values: CDR1 MGHRA, CDR2 YSYEKL. The CDR3 nucleotides read TGCGCCAGCAGCGACGGACAGGGCAATACGCAGTATTTT. Its protein product is CASSDGQGNTQYF.

The genes are TRBV27 and TRBJ1-5; TRBD1 is a possible D gene (5 bases). V gave up 3 bases and J gave up 5 bases, with 8 bases separating them. This CDR3 contains 13 residues. The germline V gene encodes CDR1 MNHEY and CDR2 SMNVEV (reference sequence). This CDR3 reads CASSLGTHQPQHF. DNA for the CDR3: TGTGCCAGCAGTTTGGGGACCCATCAGCCCCAGCATTTT.

The J gene is TRBJ2-1, the V gene TRBV3-1; the D is unclear. Between the trimmed V and J ends, which lost 1 base and 0 bases, there was a span of 7 bases. The CDR3 extends over 15 amino acids. Germline CDR1 LGHDT, CDR2 YNNKEL (reference sequence). The CDR3 sequence: CASSQGLPSYNEQFF. The DNA of the CDR3 is TGTGCCAGCAGCCAAGGACTGCCCTCCTACAATGAGCAGTTCTTC.

This rearrangement joins TRBV27 to TRBJ1-5; D is undetermined. The length of the CDR3 is 15 residues. CDR1 is MNHEY and CDR2 is SMNVEV in the germline V gene (reference sequence). V dropped 5 bases and J dropped 0 bases, with 11 bases sitting between them. The CDR3 loop reads CASSPSKYSNQPQHF. The CDR3, as DNA: TGTGCCAGCAGTCCTTCGAAATATAGCAATCAGCCCCAGCATTTT.

This clonotype was counted at least ten times. The V call is TRBV6-6, the J call TRBJ2-7, with D perhaps assigned TRBD1 or TRBD2 (5 bases each). V lost 2 bases and J lost 4, with 12 bases in between. The CDR3 totals 14 residues. Germline lookup yields CDR1 MNHNY and CDR2 SVGAGI (reference sequence). The CDR3: CASSYGDGNYEQYF. CDR3 DNA sequence: TGTGCCAGCAGTTACGGGGACGGAAATTACGAGCAGTACTTC.

This clonotype came up a few times. The rearrangement uses TRBV7-8 and TRBJ2-7; possibly TRBD1 or TRBD2 for D (5 bases each). The CDR3 has 14 residues. Germline loops: CDR1 SGHVS, CDR2 FQNEAQ. V lost 2 bases and J lost 4, with 12 bases in between. The CDR3 DNA reads TGTGCCAGCAGCTTACCGGGGCTCCCTTACGAGCAGTACGTC. This encodes CASSLPGLPYEQYV.

The chain carries TRBV23-1 and TRBJ2-2; D assignment may be TRBD1 or TRBD2 (6 bases each). TRBV23-1 is an ORF; its function is uncertain. Trimming cost V 4 bases and J 7 bases, with 22 bases left between them. The CDR3 runs 17 residues. Here the CDR3 DNA reads TGCGCCAGCAGTCCCGGGGGTGGAGGGGACAACGGCGGGGAGCTGTTTTTT. Its protein is CASSPGGGGDNGGELFF.

The chain couples TRBV20-1 to TRBJ2-7; perhaps TRBD1 as D (6 bases). Germline CDR1 is DFQATT and CDR2 is SNEGSKA (reference sequence). V lost 6 bases and J 3 bases, leaving 18 bases between the germline ends. CDR3 length: 14 residues. For the CDR3, the DNA is TGCAGTGCCAAGGGGCGGACAGTATACTACGAGCAGTACTTC. This translates into CSAKGRTVYYEQYF.

Comment on this clonotype: It is likely a read error, because the conserved phenylalanine at the end of the CDR3 is missing. This chain links TRBV27 with TRBJ1-2; 8 bases agree with TRBD1. After removal of 6 bases from V and 4 bases from J, the junction contained 7 bases not matched to a gene. The CDR3 length is 14 residues. Germline V gene lookup returns CDR1 MNHEY and CDR2 SMNVEV (reference sequence). DNA for the CDR3: TGTGCCAGCAGCCCCTTGGACAGGGCCTATGGCTACACCCTC. Translation: CASSPLDRAYGYTL.

This clonotype was seen only a few times. The V gene is TRBV29-1, the J gene TRBJ2-7, with 9 nucleotides matching TRBD1. Germline-derived CDR1 and CDR2 are SQVTM and ANQGSEA. V was pared by 6 bases and J by 3 bases, with 9 bases of the junction left unmatched. The CDR3 runs 14 residues. In DNA, the CDR3 is TGCAGCGTCGCCGGGACAGGGAACCTCTACGAGCAGTACTTC. This sequence encodes CSVAGTGNLYEQYF.

The chain joins TRBV28 to TRBJ2-5, with a weak D call TRBD2 (6 bases). The CDR3 is made up of 15 amino acids. V was shortened by 7 bases and J by 0 bases, with 15 bases between the two germline ends. In germline, CDR1 is MDHEN, CDR2 SYDVKM. The CDR3 sequence is CASTQDREYQETQYF. The CDR3 bases are TGTGCCAGCACCCAAGACCGGGAGTACCAAGAGACCCAGTACTTC.

The chain links TRBV28 to TRBJ2-3; perhaps TRBD1 as D (6 bases). The CDR3 has 14 residues. Germline CDR1 MDHEN, CDR2 SYDVKM. V lost 2 bases and J lost 0, with 6 bases in between. The CDR3 loop reads CASSLGQSTDTQYF. The CDR3 DNA reads TGTGCCAGCAGTTTAGGACAGAGCACAGATACGCAGTATTTT.

This clonotype appeared a single time. The rearrangement uses TRBV6-6 and TRBJ2-4; D is unclear. Germline values: CDR1 MNHNY, CDR2 SVGAGI (reference sequence). This CDR3 has 13 residues. V was cut by 7 bases and J by 8 bases, with 15 bases left in between. The CDR3 coding sequence is TGTGCCAGCAACGTAAACATTGTACACATTCAGTACTTC. The encoded protein is CASNVNIVHIQYF.

The chain is built from TRBV29-1 and TRBJ2-2; the D gene is possibly TRBD2 (6 bases). CDR3 length equals 13 residues. V was cut by 8 bases and J by 3 bases, with 13 bases left in between. Germline CDR1 and CDR2: SQVTM and ANQGSEA. The CDR3 nucleotides are TGCAGCACCGTATCGGGGGACACCGGGGAGCTGTTTTTT. Protein product: CSTVSGDTGELFF.

The genes are TRBV7-9 and TRBJ2-1; the match to TRBD2 covers 11 bases. The CDR3 is 15 residues long. The germline V gene has CDR1 SEHNR and CDR2 FQNEAQ (reference sequence). Losses at the gene ends were 7 bases for V and 6 bases for J; bases not matched to a gene: 8. CDR3 nucleotide sequence: TGTGCCAGCACCCCACTAGCGGGAGCCGGCAATGAGCAGTTCTTC. It yields the protein CASTPLAGAGNEQFF. The full variable domain, with the rest looked up from reference TRBV7-9 and TRBJ2-1, is DTGVSQNPRHKITKRGQNVTFRCDPISEHNRLYWYRQTLGQGPEFLTYFQNEAQLEKSRLLSDRFSAERPKGSFSTLEIQRTEQGDSAMYLCASTPLAGAGNEQFFGPGTRLTVL.